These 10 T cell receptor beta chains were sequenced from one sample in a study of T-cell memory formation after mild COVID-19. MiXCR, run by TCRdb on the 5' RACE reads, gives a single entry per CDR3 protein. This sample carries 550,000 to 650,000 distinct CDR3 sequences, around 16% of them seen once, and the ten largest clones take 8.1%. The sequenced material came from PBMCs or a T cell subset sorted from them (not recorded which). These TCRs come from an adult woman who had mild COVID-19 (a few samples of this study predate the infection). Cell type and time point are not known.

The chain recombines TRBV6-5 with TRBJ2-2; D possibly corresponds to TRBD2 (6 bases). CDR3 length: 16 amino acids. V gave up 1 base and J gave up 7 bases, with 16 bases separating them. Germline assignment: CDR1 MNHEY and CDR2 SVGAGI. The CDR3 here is CASSYFLRGTGGELFF. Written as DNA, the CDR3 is TGTGCCAGCAGTTACTTCCTTCGGGGGACGGGCGGGGAGCTGTTTTTT.

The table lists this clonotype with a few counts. CDR3 sequence (DNA): TGTGCCAGCAGTTACTCGACGGGGACAGGGAACTATGGCTACACCTTC. This sequence encodes CASSYSTGTGNYGYTF. The J gene is TRBJ1-2, the V gene TRBV6-5, with 9 bases aligning to TRBD1. The V gene end was trimmed by 0 bases and the J gene end by 2 bases; junction bases not matched to a gene: 4. The CDR3 covers 16 residues. Germline loops: CDR1 MNHEY, CDR2 SVGAGI.

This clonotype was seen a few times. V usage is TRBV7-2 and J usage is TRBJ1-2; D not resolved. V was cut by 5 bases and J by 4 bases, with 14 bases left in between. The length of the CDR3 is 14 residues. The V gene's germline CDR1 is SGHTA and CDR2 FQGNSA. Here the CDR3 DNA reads TGTGCCAGCAGCGCGACATTTATCCTCTATGGCTACACCTTC. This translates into CASSATFILYGYTF. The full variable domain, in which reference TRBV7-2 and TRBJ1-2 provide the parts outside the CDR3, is GAGVSQSPSNKVTEKGKDVELRCDPISGHTALYWYRQSLGQGLEFLIYFQGNSAPDKSGLPSDRFSAERTGGSVSTLTIQRTQQEDSAVYLCASSATFILYGYTFGSGTRLTVV.

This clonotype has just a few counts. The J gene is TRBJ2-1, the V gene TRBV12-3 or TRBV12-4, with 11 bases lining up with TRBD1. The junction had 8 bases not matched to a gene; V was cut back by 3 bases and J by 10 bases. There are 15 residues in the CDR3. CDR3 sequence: CASSFGTGGAREQFF. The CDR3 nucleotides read TGTGCCAGCAGTTTTGGGACAGGGGGTGCGAGGGAGCAGTTCTTC.

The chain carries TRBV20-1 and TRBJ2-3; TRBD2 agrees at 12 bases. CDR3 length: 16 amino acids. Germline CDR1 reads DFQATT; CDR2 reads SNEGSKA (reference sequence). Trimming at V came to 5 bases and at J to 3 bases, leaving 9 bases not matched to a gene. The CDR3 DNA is TGCAGTGCTCCCGGACTAGCGGGACAATTAACAGATACGCAGTATTTT. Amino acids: CSAPGLAGQLTDTQYF.

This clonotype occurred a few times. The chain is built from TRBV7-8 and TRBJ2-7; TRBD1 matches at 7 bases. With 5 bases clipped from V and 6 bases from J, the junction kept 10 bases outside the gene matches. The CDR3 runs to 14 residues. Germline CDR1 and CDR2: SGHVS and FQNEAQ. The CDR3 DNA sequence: TGTGCCAGCAGCCGACCCCCGACAGGGAGCGAGCAGTACTTC. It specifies CASSRPPTGSEQYF. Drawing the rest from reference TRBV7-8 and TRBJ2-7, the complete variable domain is GAGVSQSPRYKVAKRGQDVALRCDPISGHVSLFWYQQALGQGPEFLTYFQNEAQLDKSGLPSDRFFAERPEGSVSTLKIQRTQQEDSAVYLCASSRPPTGSEQYFGPGTRLTVT.

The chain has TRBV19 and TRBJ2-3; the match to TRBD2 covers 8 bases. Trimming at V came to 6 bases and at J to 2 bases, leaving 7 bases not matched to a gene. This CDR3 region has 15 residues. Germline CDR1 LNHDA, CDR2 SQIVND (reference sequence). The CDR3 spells CASSVRGGVTDTQYF. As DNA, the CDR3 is TGTGCCAGTAGCGTCCGGGGGGGGGTCACAGATACGCAGTATTTT.

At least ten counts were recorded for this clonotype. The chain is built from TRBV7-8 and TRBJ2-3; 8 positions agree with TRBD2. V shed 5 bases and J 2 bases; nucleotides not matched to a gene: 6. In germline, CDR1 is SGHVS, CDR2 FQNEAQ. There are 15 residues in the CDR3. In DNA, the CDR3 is TGTGCCAGCAGCCTAAGCGGGGGTTTCACAGATACGCAGTATTTT. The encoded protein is CASSLSGGFTDTQYF. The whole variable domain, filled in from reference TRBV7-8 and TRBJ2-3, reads GAGVSQSPRYKVAKRGQDVALRCDPISGHVSLFWYQQALGQGPEFLTYFQNEAQLDKSGLPSDRFFAERPEGSVSTLKIQRTQQEDSAVYLCASSLSGGFTDTQYFGPGTRLTVL.

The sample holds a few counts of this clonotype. Here the CDR3 DNA reads TGTGCCAGCAGCCAAGGAGACAGGGCAGGGAGCACAGATACGCAGTATTTT. Translating it yields CASSQGDRAGSTDTQYF. The V and J genes are TRBV4-2 and TRBJ2-3, with 7 positions matching TRBD1. V gave up 1 base and J gave up 0 bases; unmatched junction bases: 7. The germline V gene encodes CDR1 LGHNA and CDR2 YNFKEQ. The CDR3 consists of 17 residues.

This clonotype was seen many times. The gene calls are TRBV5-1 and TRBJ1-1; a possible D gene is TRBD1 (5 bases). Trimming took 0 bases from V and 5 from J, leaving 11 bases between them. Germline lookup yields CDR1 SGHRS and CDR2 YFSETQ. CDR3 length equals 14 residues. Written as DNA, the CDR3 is TGCGCCAGCAGCTTGGAAGCGGCAGGGACTGAAGCTTTCTTT. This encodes CASSLEAAGTEAFF.